The rows below give T cell receptor beta chains drawn from one sample of a study of cytomegalovirus exposure and HLA in healthy donors. TCRdb's copy holds only in-frame clones and misses some; the assay was immunoSEQ multiplex PCR. The data hold over 150,000 clones, with around 79% observed a single time. Material for sequencing was PBMCs. Receptors originate from a man aged 18 to 30 in good health and CMV-seronegative. CDR3s leave out the opening cysteine and the closing phenylalanine or tryptophan. The order of the fields is V gene, J gene, CDR3 protein.

v_call: TRBV19
j_call: TRBJ1-5
cdr3_aa: ASSGQGYGEDNQPQH

v_call: TRBV7-8
j_call: TRBJ1-2
cdr3_aa: ASTRSNFAEHYGYT

v_call: TRBV18
j_call: TRBJ2-3
cdr3_aa: ASAGQGNTDTQY

v_call: TRBV11-2
j_call: TRBJ2-1
cdr3_aa: ASSWDSGSYNEQF

v_call: TRBV6-5
j_call: TRBJ2-2
cdr3_aa: ASRIHTTGTGELF

v_call: TRBV6-5
j_call: TRBJ2-3
cdr3_aa: ASRLTGDLTDTQY

v_call: TRBV7-3
j_call: TRBJ2-2
cdr3_aa: ASSSGPGWETGELF

v_call: TRBV11-2
j_call: TRBJ1-2
cdr3_aa: ASSLERVGYGYT

v_call: TRBV2
j_call: TRBJ1-3
cdr3_aa: ASTRERTGGFSGNTIY

v_call: TRBV5-4
j_call: TRBJ2-7
cdr3_aa: AARSSGSYEQY

v_call: TRBV6-6
j_call: TRBJ1-2
cdr3_aa: ASRRPGRDNYGYT

v_call: TRBV9
j_call: TRBJ2-7
cdr3_aa: ASSVASGGAYYEQY

v_call: TRBV5-1
j_call: TRBJ1-4
cdr3_aa: ASSPGATNEKLF

v_call: TRBV28
j_call: TRBJ1-5
cdr3_aa: ASRIGQGWDYSNQPQH

v_call: TRBV4-2
j_call: -
cdr3_aa: ASSQTGIPSSYEQY

v_call: TRBV11-2
j_call: TRBJ1-2
cdr3_aa: ASSSLKLTGLYGYT

v_call: TRBV10-3
j_call: TRBJ1-1
cdr3_aa: AISESSESGTEAF

v_call: TRBV6-1
j_call: TRBJ1-4
cdr3_aa: ASSDGGQAEKLF

v_call: TRBV4-3
j_call: TRBJ1-4
cdr3_aa: ASSQGRELGKLF

v_call: TRBV6-5
j_call: TRBJ1-1
cdr3_aa: ASSYSRNTEAF

v_call: TRBV7-2
j_call: TRBJ1-5
cdr3_aa: ASSLQTGAINQPQH

v_call: TRBV27
j_call: TRBJ2-1
cdr3_aa: ASSLGSSYNEQF

v_call: TRBV15
j_call: TRBJ1-2
cdr3_aa: ATSRDGRVHYGYT

v_call: TRBV2
j_call: TRBJ2-4
cdr3_aa: ASSLLSGRGGAAENSQY

v_call: TRBV10-3
j_call: TRBJ2-3
cdr3_aa: AISESGGWGDTQY

v_call: TRBV11-2
j_call: TRBJ2-3
cdr3_aa: ASSQNLLLPINTQY

v_call: TRBV28
j_call: TRBJ2-6
cdr3_aa: ASSPRQGNGANGLT

v_call: TRBV5-3
j_call: TRBJ1-6
cdr3_aa: ARSSIGCNSPLH

v_call: TRBV5-8
j_call: TRBJ1-6
cdr3_aa: ASNSRVTYNSPLH

v_call: TRBV18
j_call: TRBJ2-3
cdr3_aa: ASSPPGRGGRDTQY

v_call: TRBV7-9
j_call: TRBJ1-3
cdr3_aa: ASSLEQGVGGNTIY

v_call: TRBV18
j_call: TRBJ1-5
cdr3_aa: ASSPRADQPQH

v_call: TRBV2
j_call: TRBJ1-4
cdr3_aa: ASKKVQGRFEKLF

v_call: TRBV10-3
j_call: TRBJ2-5
cdr3_aa: AISESRGAQGETQY

v_call: TRBV5-1
j_call: TRBJ2-5
cdr3_aa: ASSRTGTVSGDGTQY